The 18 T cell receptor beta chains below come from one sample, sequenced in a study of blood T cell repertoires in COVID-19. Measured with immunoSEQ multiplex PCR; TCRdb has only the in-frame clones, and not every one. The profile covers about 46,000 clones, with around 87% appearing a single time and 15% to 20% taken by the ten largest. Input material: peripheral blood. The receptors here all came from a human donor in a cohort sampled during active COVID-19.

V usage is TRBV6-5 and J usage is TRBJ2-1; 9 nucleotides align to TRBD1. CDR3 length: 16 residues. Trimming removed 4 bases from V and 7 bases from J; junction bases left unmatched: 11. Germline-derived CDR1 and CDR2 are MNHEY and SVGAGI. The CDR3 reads CASSSIDRGYENEQFF. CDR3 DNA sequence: TGTGCCAGCAGTTCCATAGACAGGGGGTACGAAAATGAGCAGTTCTTC.

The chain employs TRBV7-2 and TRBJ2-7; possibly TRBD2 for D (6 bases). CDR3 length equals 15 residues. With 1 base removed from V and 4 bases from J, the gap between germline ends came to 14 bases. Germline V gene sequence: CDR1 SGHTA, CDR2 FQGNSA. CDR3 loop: CASSLGGGINYEQYF. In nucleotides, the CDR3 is TGTGCCAGCAGCTTAGGAGGAGGGATAAATTACGAGCAGTACTTC.

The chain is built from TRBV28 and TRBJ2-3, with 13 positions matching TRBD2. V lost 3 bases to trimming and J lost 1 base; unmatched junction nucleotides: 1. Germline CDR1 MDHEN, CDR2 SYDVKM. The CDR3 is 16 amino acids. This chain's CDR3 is CASSLGTSGGTDTQYF. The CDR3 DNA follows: TGTGCCAGCAGTTTGGGGACTAGCGGGGGCACAGATACGCAGTATTTT.

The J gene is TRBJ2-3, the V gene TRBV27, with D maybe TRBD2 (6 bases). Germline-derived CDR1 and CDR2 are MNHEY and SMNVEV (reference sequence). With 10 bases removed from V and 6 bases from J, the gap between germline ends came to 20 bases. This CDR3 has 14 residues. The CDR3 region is CATSPPGVLDTQYF. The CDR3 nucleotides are TGTGCCACCAGCCCCCCGGGAGTTTTGGATACGCAGTATTTT.

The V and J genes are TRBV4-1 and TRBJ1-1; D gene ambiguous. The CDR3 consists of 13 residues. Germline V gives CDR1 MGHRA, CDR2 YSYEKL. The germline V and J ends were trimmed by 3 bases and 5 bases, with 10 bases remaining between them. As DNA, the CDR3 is TGCGCCAGCAGCCACTCTAAGAATACTGAAGCTTTCTTT. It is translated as CASSHSKNTEAFF.

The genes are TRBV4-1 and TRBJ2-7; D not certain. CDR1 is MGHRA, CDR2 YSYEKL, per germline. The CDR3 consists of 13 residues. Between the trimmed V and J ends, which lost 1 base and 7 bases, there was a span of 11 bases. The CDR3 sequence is CASSQGGPGEQYF. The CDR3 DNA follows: TGCGCCAGCAGCCAAGGAGGCCCGGGTGAGCAGTACTTC.

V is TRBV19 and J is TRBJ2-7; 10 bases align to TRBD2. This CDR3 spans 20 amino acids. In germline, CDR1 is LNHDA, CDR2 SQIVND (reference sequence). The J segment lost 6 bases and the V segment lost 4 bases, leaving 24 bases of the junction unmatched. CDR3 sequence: CASSTPSGRQREGRPGEQYF. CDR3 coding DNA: TGTGCCAGTAGTACCCCCTCGGGGCGCCAGCGGGAGGGCCGCCCCGGCGAGCAGTACTTC.

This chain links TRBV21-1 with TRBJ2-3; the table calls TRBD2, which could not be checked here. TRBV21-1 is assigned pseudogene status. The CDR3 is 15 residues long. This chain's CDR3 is CASSKGGRCTDTQYF. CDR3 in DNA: TGTGCCAGCAGCAAAGGGGGGAGGTGCACAGATACGCAGTATTTT.

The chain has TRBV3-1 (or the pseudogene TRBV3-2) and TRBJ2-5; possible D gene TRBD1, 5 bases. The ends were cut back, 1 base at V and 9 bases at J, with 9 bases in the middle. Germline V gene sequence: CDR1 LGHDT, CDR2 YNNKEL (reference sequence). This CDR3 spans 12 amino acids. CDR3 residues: CASSQVVGAQYF. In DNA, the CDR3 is TGTGCCAGCAGCCAAGTGGTAGGGGCCCAGTACTTC.

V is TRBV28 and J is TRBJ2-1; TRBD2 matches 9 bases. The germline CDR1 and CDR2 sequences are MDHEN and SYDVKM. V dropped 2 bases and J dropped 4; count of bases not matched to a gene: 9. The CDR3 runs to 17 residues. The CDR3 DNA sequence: TGTGCCAGCAGTTTAAACCCCGGACTAGCGAGATACAATGAGCAGTTCTTC. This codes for CASSLNPGLARYNEQFF.

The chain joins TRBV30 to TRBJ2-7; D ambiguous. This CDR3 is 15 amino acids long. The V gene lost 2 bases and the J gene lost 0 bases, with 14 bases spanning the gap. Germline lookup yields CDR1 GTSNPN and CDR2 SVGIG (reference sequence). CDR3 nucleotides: TGTGCCTGGAGTCGAGACACCTCACTCTCCTACGAGCAGTACTTC. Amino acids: CAWSRDTSLSYEQYF.

CDR3 sequence: CASRISGDTQYF. CDR3 bases: TGTGCCAGTAGGATCAGTGGCGATACGCAGTATTTT. The chain couples TRBV19 to TRBJ2-3; no reliable D call. The CDR3 consists of 12 residues. Germline CDR1 and CDR2: LNHDA and SQIVND (reference sequence). V shed 6 bases and J shed 6 bases, with 10 bases lying between them.

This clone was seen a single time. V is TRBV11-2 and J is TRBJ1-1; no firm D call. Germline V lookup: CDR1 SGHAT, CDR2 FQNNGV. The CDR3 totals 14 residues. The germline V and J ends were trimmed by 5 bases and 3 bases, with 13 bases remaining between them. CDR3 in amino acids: CASSPGEIYTEAFF. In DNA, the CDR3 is TGTGCCAGCAGCCCTGGGGAGATATACACTGAAGCTTTCTTT.

CDR3 nucleotide sequence: TGCGCCAACCGGACAGGGCGGCATGGCTACACCTTC. Translation gives CANRTGRHGYTF. The genes are TRBV5-1 and TRBJ1-2, with 8 positions matching TRBD1. The V and J ends lost 9 bases and 6 bases, in that order; junction bases with no gene match: 7. The CDR3 runs to 12 residues. Germline values: CDR1 SGHRS, CDR2 YFSETQ.

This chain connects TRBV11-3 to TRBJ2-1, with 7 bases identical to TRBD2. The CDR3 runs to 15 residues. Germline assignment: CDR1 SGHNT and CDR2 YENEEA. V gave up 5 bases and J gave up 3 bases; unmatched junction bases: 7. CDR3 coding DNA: TGTGCCAGCAGCCCCCGAACGGGGGGCTACAATGAGCAGTTCTTC. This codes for CASSPRTGGYNEQFF. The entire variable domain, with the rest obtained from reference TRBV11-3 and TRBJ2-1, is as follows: EAGVVQSPRYKIIEKKQPVAFWCNPISGHNTLYWYLQNLGQGPELLIRYENEEAVDDSQLPKDRFSAERLKGVDSTLKIQPAELGDSAVYLCASSPRTGGYNEQFFGPGTRLTVL.

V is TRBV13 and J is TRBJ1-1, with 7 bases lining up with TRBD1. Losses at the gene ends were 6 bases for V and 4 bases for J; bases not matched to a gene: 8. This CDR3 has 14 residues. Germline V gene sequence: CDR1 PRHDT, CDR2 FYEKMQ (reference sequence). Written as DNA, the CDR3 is TGTGCCAGCAGATCGCTGACAGGGACCACTGAAGCTTTCTTT. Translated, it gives CASRSLTGTTEAFF.

The CDR3 region has the DNA TGTGCCACCAAGGGGCAGATCTACGAGCAGTACTTC. Residues: CATKGQIYEQYF. The chain combines TRBV24-1 with TRBJ2-7, with D maybe TRBD1 (5 bases). Trimming cost V 8 bases and J 3 bases, with 10 bases left between them. Germline values: CDR1 KGHDR, CDR2 SFDVKD. This CDR3 is 12 amino acids long.

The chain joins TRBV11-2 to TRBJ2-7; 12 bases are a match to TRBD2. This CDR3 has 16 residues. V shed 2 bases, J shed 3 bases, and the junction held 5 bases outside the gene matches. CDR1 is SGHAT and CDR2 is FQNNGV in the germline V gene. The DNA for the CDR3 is TGTGCCAGCAGCTTATCTACTAGCGGGGGGATCTACGAGCAGTACTTC. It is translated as CASSLSTSGGIYEQYF.